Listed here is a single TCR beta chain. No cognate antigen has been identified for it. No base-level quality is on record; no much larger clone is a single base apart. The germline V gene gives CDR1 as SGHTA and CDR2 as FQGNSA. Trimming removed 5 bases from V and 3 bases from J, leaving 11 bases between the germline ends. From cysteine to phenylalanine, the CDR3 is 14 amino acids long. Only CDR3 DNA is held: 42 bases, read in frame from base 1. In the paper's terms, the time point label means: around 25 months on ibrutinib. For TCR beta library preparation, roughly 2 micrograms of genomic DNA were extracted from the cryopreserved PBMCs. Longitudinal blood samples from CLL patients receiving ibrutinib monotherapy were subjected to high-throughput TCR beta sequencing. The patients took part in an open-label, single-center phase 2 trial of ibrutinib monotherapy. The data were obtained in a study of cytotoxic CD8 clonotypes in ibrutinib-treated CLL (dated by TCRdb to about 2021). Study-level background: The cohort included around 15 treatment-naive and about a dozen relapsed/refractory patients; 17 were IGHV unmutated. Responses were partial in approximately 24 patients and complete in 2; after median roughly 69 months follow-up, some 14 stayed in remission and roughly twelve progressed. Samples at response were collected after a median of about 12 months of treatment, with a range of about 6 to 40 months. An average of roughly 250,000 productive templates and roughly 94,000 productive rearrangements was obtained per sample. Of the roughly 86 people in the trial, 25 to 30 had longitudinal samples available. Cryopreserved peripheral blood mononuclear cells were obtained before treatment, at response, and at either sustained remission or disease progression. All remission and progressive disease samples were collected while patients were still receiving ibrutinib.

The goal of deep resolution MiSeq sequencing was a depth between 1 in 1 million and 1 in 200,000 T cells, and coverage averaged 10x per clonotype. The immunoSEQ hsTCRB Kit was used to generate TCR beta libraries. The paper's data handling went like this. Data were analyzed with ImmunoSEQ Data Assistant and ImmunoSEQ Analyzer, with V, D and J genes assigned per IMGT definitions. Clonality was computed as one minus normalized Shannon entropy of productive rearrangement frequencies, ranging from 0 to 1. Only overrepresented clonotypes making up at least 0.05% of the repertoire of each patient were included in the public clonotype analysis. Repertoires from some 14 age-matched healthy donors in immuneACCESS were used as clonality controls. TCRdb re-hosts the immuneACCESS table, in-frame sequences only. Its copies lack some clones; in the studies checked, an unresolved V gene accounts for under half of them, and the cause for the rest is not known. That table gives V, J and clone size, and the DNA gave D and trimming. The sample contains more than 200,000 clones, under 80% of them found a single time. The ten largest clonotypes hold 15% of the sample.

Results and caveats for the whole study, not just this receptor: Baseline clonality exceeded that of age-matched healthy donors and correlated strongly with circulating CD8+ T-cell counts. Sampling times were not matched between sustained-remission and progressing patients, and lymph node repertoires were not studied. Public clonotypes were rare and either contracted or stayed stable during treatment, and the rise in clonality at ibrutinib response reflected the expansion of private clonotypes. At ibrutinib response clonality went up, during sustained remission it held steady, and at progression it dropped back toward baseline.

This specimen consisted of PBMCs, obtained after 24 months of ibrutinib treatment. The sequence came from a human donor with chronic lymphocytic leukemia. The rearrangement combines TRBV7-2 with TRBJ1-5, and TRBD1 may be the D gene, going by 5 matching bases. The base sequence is TGTGCCAGCAGCCAAGACAGCGCCAATCAGCCCCAGCATTTT. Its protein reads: CASSQDSANQPQHF. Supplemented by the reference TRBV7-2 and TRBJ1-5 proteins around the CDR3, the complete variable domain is GAGVSQSPSNKVTEKGKDVELRCDPISGHTALYWYRQSLGQGLEFLIYFQGNSAPDKSGLPSDRFSAERTGGSVSTLTIQRTQQEDSAVYLCASSQDSANQPQHFGDGTRLSIL.